The entry that follows covers one T cell receptor (beta chain) sequence. It may be a read error: a sequence one base away is much more abundant. Arm-PCR of CDR3 regions and iRepertoire HTBI primers were the basis on which TCR beta libraries were built. MiXCR, applied by TCRdb to the multiplex PCR reads, yields one record per CDR3 protein. The data contain roughly 500,000 distinct CDR3 sequences, around an eighth of them seen just once; the ten biggest clones take up roughly a tenth. This record belongs to a study of regulatory T cells in long-lasting Graves disease. Losses at the gene ends were 4 bases for V and 7 bases for J; bases not matched to a gene: 10. The germline V gene has CDR1 MNHEY and CDR2 SVGAGI. The CDR3 sequence is 16 residues long. Time point indicated: newly diagnosed GD, antithyroid drugs for less than 3 months. Making the TCR library involved RNA that had been extracted from PBMCs.

These same records also appear under a second study, on T cells in Graves' hyperthyroidism and ophthalmopathy.

The input for sequencing was peripheral blood mononuclear cells (PBMCs), taken at new diagnosis, from a patient treated with antithyroid drugs. The sequence was collected from a man younger than 45 with Graves disease. V and J are TRBV6-5 and TRBJ1-6; 7 bases agree with TRBD1. CDR3 protein: CASSSRPGQRNSPLHF. The DNA for the CDR3 is TGTGCCAGCAGTTCCCGGCCGGGACAGCGGAATTCACCCCTCCACTTT.